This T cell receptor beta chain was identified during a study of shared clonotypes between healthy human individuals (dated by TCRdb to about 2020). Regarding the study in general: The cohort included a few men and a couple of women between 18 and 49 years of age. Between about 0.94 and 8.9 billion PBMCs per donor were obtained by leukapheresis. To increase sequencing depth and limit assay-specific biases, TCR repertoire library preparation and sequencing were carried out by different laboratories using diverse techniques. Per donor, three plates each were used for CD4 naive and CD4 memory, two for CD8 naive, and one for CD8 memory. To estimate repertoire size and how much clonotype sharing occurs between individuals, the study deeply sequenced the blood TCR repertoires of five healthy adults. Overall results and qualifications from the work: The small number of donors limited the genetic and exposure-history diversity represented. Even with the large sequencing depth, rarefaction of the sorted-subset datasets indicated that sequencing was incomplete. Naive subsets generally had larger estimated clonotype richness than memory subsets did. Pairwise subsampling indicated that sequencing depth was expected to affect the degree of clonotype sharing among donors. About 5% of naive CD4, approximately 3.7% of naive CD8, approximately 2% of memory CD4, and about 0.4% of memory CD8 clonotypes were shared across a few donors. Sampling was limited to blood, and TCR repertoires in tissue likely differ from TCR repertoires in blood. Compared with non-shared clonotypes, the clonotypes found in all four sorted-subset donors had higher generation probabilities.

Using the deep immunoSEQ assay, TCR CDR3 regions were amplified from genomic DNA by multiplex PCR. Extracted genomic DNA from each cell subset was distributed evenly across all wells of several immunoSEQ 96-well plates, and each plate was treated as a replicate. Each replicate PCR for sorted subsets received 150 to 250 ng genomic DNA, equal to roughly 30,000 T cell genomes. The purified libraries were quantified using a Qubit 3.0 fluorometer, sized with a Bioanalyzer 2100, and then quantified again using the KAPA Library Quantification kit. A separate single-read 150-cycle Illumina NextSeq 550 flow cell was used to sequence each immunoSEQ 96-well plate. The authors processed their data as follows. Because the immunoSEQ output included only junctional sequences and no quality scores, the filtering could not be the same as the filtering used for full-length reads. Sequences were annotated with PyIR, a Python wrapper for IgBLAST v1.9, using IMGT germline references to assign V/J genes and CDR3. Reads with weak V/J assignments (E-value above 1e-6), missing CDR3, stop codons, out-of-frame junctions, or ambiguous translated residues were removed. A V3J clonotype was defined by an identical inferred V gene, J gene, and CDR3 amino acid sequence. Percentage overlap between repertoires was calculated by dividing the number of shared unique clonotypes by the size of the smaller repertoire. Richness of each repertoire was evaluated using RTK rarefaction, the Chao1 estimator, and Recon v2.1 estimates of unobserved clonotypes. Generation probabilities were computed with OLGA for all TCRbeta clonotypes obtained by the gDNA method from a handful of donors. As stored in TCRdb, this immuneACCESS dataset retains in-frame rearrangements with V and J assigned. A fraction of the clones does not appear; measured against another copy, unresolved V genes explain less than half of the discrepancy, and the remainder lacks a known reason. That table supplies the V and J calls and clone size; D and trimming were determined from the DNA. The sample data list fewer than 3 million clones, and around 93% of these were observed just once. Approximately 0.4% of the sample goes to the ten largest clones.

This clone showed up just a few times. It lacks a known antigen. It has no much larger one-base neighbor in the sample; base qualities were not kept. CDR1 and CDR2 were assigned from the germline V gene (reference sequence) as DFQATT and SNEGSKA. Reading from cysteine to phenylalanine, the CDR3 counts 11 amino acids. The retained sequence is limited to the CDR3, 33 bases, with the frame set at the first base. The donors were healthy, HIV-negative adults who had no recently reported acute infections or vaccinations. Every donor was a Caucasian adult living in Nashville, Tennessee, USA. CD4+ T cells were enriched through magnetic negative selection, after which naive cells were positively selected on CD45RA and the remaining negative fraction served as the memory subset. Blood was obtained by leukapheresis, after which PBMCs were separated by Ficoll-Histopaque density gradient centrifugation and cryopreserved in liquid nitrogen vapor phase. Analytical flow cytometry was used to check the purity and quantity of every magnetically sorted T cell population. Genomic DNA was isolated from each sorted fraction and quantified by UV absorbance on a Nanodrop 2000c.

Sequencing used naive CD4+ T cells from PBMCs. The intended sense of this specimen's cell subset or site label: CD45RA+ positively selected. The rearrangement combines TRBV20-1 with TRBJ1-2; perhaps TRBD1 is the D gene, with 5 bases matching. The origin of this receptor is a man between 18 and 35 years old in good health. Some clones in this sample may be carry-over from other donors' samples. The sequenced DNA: TGCAGAGCAGACAGCCCCTATGGCTACACCTTC. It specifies CRADSPYGYTF.